Listed here is a single T cell receptor (beta chain). Its target is not known. The sample belongs to a study of cytomegalovirus exposure and HLA in healthy donors. Study results and limitations: According to reports, the classifier identified cytomegalovirus status with high specificity and sensitivity. Rarity held for most TCR sequences, but there were some public TCRs that occurred in many donors. A few of the chains that were CMV-associated were confirmed in vitro to be specific for CMV antigens.

These donors were members of the approximately 120-subject validation cohort, a group separate from the approximately 700-subject first cohort. Only in-frame clones appear in the TCRdb table, and some are missing; sequencing was by immunoSEQ multiplex PCR. The profile covers about 160,000 clones, with 86% appearing a single time and approximately 2.1% taken by the ten largest. Germline V gene lookup returns CDR1 SEHNR and CDR2 FQNEAQ (reference sequence). CDR3 length: 14 residues. V lost 4 bases, J lost 5 bases, and 7 bases stayed unmatched. This sequence originates from a woman under 30 in good health and CMV-seronegative. This chain joins TRBV7-9 and TRBJ2-7, with 8 nucleotides matching TRBD2. Source material: PBMCs. The CDR3 protein is CASSSGGMTHEQYF. CDR3 nucleotides: TGTGCCAGCAGCTCGGGGGGGATGACCCACGAGCAGTACTTC.